This T cell receptor beta chain was sequenced for a study of quantifying T cell responses using KT2 cells. Background on the study: Reverse transcription used primers in the TCR alpha and beta constant regions. The second PCR ran as a qPCR until a predetermined fluorescence threshold was reached.

Unfractionated PBMC were spiked with known numbers of KT2 clone cells. Fixed numbers of PBMC received varying amounts of KT2 cells. Each cDNA got a UMI-containing oligo ligated at its 3' end. An equimolar mix of RC1.1 and RC1.2 primed the beta chain across TRBC1 and TRBC2. Separate processing of TCR alpha and beta chains began at the second PCR. TCRdb recomputed calls from the UMI-ligation and nested PCR reads with MiXCR, one row per CDR3 protein. Of fewer than 40,000 distinct CDR3 sequences in the sample, under 7.5% were seen once. CDR1 SNHLY and CDR2 FYNNEI come from the germline V gene. Trimming removed 4 bases from V and 4 bases from J, with 14 bases in between. The CDR3 contains 15 residues.

Sequences were obtained from PBMCs spiked with cells of the T cell clone KT2. V gene TRBV2 combines with J gene TRBJ1-5; D may be TRBD1 (6 bases). This clonotype was sampled from a human donor. DNA of the CDR3: TGTGCCAGCAGTGCACAGGGCCACCAGAATCAGCCCCAGCATTTT. Its translation: CASSAQGHQNQPQHF.